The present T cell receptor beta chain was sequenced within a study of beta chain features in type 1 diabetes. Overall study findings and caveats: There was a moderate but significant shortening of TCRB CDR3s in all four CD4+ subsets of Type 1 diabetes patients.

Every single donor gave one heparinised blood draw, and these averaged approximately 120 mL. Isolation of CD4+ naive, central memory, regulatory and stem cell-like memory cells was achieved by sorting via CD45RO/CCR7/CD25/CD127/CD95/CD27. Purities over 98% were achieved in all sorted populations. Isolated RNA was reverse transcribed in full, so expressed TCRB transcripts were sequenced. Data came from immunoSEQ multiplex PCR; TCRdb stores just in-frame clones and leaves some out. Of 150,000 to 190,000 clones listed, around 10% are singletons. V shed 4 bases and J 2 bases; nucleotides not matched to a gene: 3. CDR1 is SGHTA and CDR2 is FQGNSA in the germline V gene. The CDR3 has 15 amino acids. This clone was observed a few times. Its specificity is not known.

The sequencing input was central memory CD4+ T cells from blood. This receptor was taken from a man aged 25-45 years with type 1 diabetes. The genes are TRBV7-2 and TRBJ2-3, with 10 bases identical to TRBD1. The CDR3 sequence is CASSSGQGPTDTQYF. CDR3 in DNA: TGTGCCAGCAGCTCGGGACAGGGGCCCACAGATACGCAGTATTTT.